This T cell receptor beta chain was identified in a study of T cells in women clearing cervical HPV infection. On the study more broadly: Controls gave blood once infection was undetectable; cases at lesion identification.

Dot-blot hybridization genotyped cervical HPV amplified with MY09/MY11 PCR. The method was immunoSEQ multiplex PCR; TCRdb's version includes in-frame clones alone and lacks a portion of them. This sample contains 30,000 or so clones. Study conclusions and caveats: Richness plus V gene abundances separated cases from controls with AUC about 0.8. TRBV6-7 relative abundance averaged 0.11% in cases and under 0.2% in controls.

As concerns this clone: Its matching antigen is unknown. The read halts 3 residues ahead of the CDR3 end, with the missing end drawn from the germline J gene.

With 6 bases removed from V and 4 bases from J, the gap between germline ends came to 12 bases. This CDR3 has 12 residues. The germline V gene encodes CDR1 DFQATT and CDR2 SNEGSKA (reference sequence). This sequence originates from a woman between 18 and 70 years old with a cervical HPV16 infection that either progressed to CIN3+ or cleared (not recorded which). The chain combines TRBV20-1 with TRBJ1-1, with D tentatively TRBD1 (5 bases). The sample taken for sequencing was blood buffy coat. The sequenced part of the CDR3 DNA is TGCAGTGCCCTCGGGGGAGCCACTGAA. Translating it yields CSALGGATE. The CDR3 as a whole reads CSALGGATEAFF.